This TCR beta chain was documented in a study of blood T cell repertoires in COVID-19. Study in general: T cells, B-cell-depleted T cells, or PBMCs provided the cDNA or gDNA that served as material.

Sequenced by immunoSEQ multiplex PCR; TCRdb stores in-frame clones only, minus some. Counted here are tens of thousands of clones, roughly 78% occurring once; the ten biggest clones make up approximately 1.2%. Looked up from germline, CDR1 is MNHNY and CDR2 is SVGAGI (reference sequence). This CDR3 region has 14 residues. V dropped 3 bases and J dropped 5; count of bases not matched to a gene: 1. The TCR was taken from an elderly woman with acute or convalescent COVID-19. Input material: peripheral blood. The V and J genes are TRBV6-6 and TRBJ2-1, with 10 bases identical to TRBD2. CDR3 amino acids: CASSYLAGDNEQFF. The DNA for the CDR3 is TGTGCCAGCAGTTATCTAGCGGGAGACAATGAGCAGTTCTTC.